This T cell receptor beta chain comes out of a study of blood T cell repertoires in COVID-19. Overall study context: The analysed material was cDNA or gDNA that came from T cells, B-cell-depleted T cells, or PBMCs.

Germline V gives CDR1 SGHRS, CDR2 YFSETQ. Trimming took 4 bases from V and 0 from J, leaving 11 bases between them. The CDR3 runs to 15 residues. Some clones are missing from TCRdb's copy, which holds only in-frame ones; the method was immunoSEQ multiplex PCR. The table lists approximately 100,000 clones, roughly 86% of them singletons. The origin of this receptor is a man aged 45 to 65 with acute or convalescent COVID-19. Sequencing was performed on peripheral blood. The V call is TRBV5-1, the J call TRBJ2-1; no firm D call. CDR3 protein: CASSQIRSSYNEQFF. DNA for the CDR3: TGCGCCAGCAGCCAGATAAGGAGCTCCTACAATGAGCAGTTCTTC.